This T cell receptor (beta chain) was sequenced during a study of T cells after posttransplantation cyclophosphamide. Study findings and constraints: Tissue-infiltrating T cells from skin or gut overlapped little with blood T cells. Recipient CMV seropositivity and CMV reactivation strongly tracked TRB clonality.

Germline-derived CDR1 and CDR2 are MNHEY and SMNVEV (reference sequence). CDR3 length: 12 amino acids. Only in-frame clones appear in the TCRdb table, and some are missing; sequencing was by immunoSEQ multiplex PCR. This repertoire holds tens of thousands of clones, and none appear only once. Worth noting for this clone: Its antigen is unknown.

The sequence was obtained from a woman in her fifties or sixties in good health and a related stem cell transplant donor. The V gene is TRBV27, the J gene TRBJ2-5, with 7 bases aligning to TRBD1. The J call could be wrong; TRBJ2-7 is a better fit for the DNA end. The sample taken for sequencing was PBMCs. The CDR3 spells CASKGGPYEQYF. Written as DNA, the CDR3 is TGTGCCAGCAAAGGGGGCCCCTACGAGCAGTACTTC.